A single sample gave rise to the 23 T cell receptor beta chains below, sequenced in a study of blood T cell repertoires in COVID-19. Assay used: immunoSEQ multiplex PCR; TCRdb lists only in-frame clones, some missing. The sample lists just over 650,000 clones, about 90% occurring once. Sequencing used peripheral blood. The receptor source for this set is a woman aged 18-35 years with acute or convalescent COVID-19.

V gene TRBV10-3 combines with J gene TRBJ2-3, with no clear D. V shed 6 bases and J shed 0 bases, with 7 bases lying between them. This CDR3 comprises 13 residues. Germline loops: CDR1 ENHRY, CDR2 SYGVKD. CDR3 DNA: TGTGCCATCAGCCTGACTAGCACAGATACGCAGTATTTT. Protein sequence: CAISLTSTDTQYF.

V and J are TRBV2 and TRBJ1-1; 9 bases line up with TRBD1. The V gene end was trimmed by 7 bases and the J gene end by 7 bases; junction bases not matched to a gene: 7. CDR3 length: 13 residues. In germline, CDR1 is SNHLY, CDR2 FYNNEI. The CDR3 nucleotides read TGTGCCAGCAAAAACAGGGGGCTGAATGAAGCTTTCTTT. It yields the protein CASKNRGLNEAFF.

V and J are TRBV5-1 and TRBJ1-6, with 9 positions matching TRBD1. This CDR3 has 16 residues. V lost 5 bases, J lost 2 bases, and 5 bases stayed unmatched. The germline V gene has CDR1 SGHRS and CDR2 YFSETQ. CDR3 in DNA: TGCGCCAGCAGGGAACAGGGGGCCACCTATAATTCACCCCTCCACTTT. Protein sequence: CASREQGATYNSPLHF.

This sequence joins TRBV7-9 and TRBJ2-3; 7 bases are a match to TRBD2. Trimming cost V 1 base and J 1 base; bases outside gene matches: 5. This CDR3 has 16 residues. Germline V gene sequence: CDR1 SEHNR, CDR2 FQNEAQ (reference sequence). The CDR3 spells CASSLGALAGTDTQYF. The CDR3 DNA follows: TGTGCCAGCAGCTTAGGGGCGCTAGCGGGCACAGATACGCAGTATTTT. The full variable domain, rest sourced from reference TRBV7-9 and TRBJ2-3, is DTGVSQNPRHKITKRGQNVTFRCDPISEHNRLYWYRQTLGQGPEFLTYFQNEAQLEKSRLLSDRFSAERPKGSFSTLEIQRTEQGDSAMYLCASSLGALAGTDTQYFGPGTRLTVL.

The chain recombines TRBV14 with TRBJ1-6; D perhaps matches TRBD1 (6 bases). The length of the CDR3 is 14 residues. Per germline, CDR1 SGHDN and CDR2 FVKESK. V lost 3 bases and J lost 6, with 9 bases in between. CDR3 protein: CASSQWTVNSPLHF. As DNA, the CDR3 is TGTGCCAGCAGCCAGTGGACAGTTAATTCACCCCTCCACTTT.

The chain joins TRBV29-1 to TRBJ2-2; TRBD2 matches at 14 bases. CDR3 size: 16 residues. Germline values: CDR1 SQVTM, CDR2 ANQGSEA. The ends lost 6 bases at V and 1 base at J; junction bases unmatched: 4. CDR3 sequence (DNA): TGCAGCGTCCGGACTAGCGGGGGGCTGAACACCGGGGAGCTGTTTTTT. It is translated as CSVRTSGGLNTGELFF.

The gene calls are TRBV4-1 and TRBJ1-5; a possible D gene is TRBD1 (6 bases). V was cut by 0 bases and J by 0 bases, with 9 bases left in between. The CDR3 sequence is 16 residues long. From germline, CDR1 is MGHRA and CDR2 YSYEKL. The CDR3 DNA is TGCGCCAGCAGCCAAGAGAGGACAGTTAGCAATCAGCCCCAGCATTTT. The encoded protein is CASSQERTVSNQPQHF.

The count of this clone is one. The V and J genes are TRBV6-5 and TRBJ1-1; D unclear. Germline V gene data show CDR1 as MNHEY and CDR2 as SVGAGI. The CDR3 has 11 residues. In nucleotides, the CDR3 is TGTGGCAAGGAGGTGAACACTGAAGCTTTCTTT. Its translation: CGKEVNTEAFF.

This chain connects TRBV6-5 to TRBJ1-1, with D possibly being TRBD1 (5 bases). CDR3 length: 13 amino acids. Trimming pared 4 bases from V and 11 bases from J, leaving 17 bases between. Germline V gene lookup returns CDR1 MNHEY and CDR2 SVGAGI. CDR3 loop: CASSSQGLVSAFF. In DNA, the CDR3 is TGTGCCAGCAGTTCCCAGGGCCTGGTTTCGGCTTTCTTT.

Here the CDR3 reads CASTYSSGRGYEQYF. CDR3 nucleotides: TGTGCCAGCACCTACTCTTCGGGGAGGGGCTACGAGCAGTACTTC. V usage is TRBV28 and J usage is TRBJ2-7; 7 bases line up with TRBD2. V was pared by 7 bases and J by 3 bases, with 12 bases of the junction left unmatched. The germline V gene encodes CDR1 MDHEN and CDR2 SYDVKM. The CDR3 is made up of 15 amino acids.

The chain combines TRBV5-1 with TRBJ1-6; D gene unclear. The ends were cut back, 4 bases at V and 6 bases at J, with 14 bases in the middle. CDR3 length equals 15 residues. Germline CDR1 SGHRS, CDR2 YFSETQ. The CDR3 DNA follows: TGCGCCAGCAGCACCACCGGAGGGAGTAATTCACCCCTCCACTTT. As protein: CASSTTGGSNSPLHF. The full variable domain, rest sourced from reference TRBV5-1 and TRBJ1-6, is KAGVTQTPRYLIKTRGQQVTLSCSPISGHRSVSWYQQTPGQGLQFLFEYFSETQRNKGNFPGRFSGRQFSNSRSEMNVSTLELGDSALYLCASSTTGGSNSPLHFGNGTRLTVT.

V is TRBV29-1 and J is TRBJ1-1; weak D call: TRBD1 (5 bases). V lost 0 bases, J lost 7 bases, and 9 bases lay in between. The CDR3 totals 12 residues. The V gene's germline CDR1 is SQVTM and CDR2 ANQGSEA. CDR3 nucleotide sequence: TGCAGCGTTGAAGATTTAGGGGATGAAGCTTTCTTT. It encodes CSVEDLGDEAFF.

This chain joins TRBV11-2 and TRBJ2-1; 8 bases agree with TRBD2. CDR3 length: 16 residues. The ends lost 5 bases at V and 1 base at J; junction bases unmatched: 7. Germline V lookup: CDR1 SGHAT, CDR2 FQNNGV. The CDR3 reads CASSPGRGGSYNEQFF. The CDR3 nucleotides are TGTGCCAGCAGCCCCGGGAGGGGGGGATCCTACAATGAGCAGTTCTTC. Full variable domain (outside the CDR3, taken from reference TRBV11-2 and TRBJ2-1): EAGVAQSPRYKIIEKRQSVAFWCNPISGHATLYWYQQILGQGPKLLIQFQNNGVVDDSQLPKDRFSAERLKGVDSTLKIQPAKLEDSAVYLCASSPGRGGSYNEQFFGPGTRLTVL.

The chain employs TRBV27 and TRBJ2-4; 10 nucleotides line up with TRBD1. Germline CDR1 and CDR2: MNHEY and SMNVEV (reference sequence). CDR3 length: 20 residues. The V and J ends lost 2 bases and 1 base, in that order; junction bases with no gene match: 14. The DNA of the CDR3 is TGTGCCAGCAGTTTAACCCCCGGGACAGGGGCAAGAGAGGCCAAAAACATTCAGTACTTC. Its protein is CASSLTPGTGAREAKNIQYF.

This clone was picked up a small number of times. As DNA, the CDR3 is TGTGCCAGCAGCCACGTCCGGGGGGGAAGCACTGAAGCTTTCTTT. It yields the protein CASSHVRGGSTEAFF. The chain joins TRBV3-1 (or the pseudogene TRBV3-2) to TRBJ1-1; D possibly corresponds to TRBD1 (5 bases). There are 15 residues in the CDR3. The germline gives CDR1 LGHDT, CDR2 YNNKEL (reference sequence). Between the trimmed V and J ends, which lost 3 bases and 4 bases, there was a span of 15 bases.

The chain is built from TRBV6-5 and TRBJ1-1, with D unclear. This CDR3 comprises 14 residues. Germline CDR1 and CDR2: MNHEY and SVGAGI. V was pared by 5 bases and J by 3 bases, with 13 bases between. In nucleotides, the CDR3 is TGTGCCAGCAGTAAACGGCGGGAGGACACTGAAGCTTTCTTT. This encodes CASSKRREDTEAFF.

This clone is a singleton in its sample. V and J are TRBV4-1 and TRBJ2-7, with 7 bases that match TRBD1. Trimming at V came to 4 bases and at J to 1 base, leaving 1 base not matched to a gene. Germline V gene sequence: CDR1 MGHRA, CDR2 YSYEKL. The CDR3 runs to 13 residues. CDR3 sequence reads: CASSRDSSYEQYF. The CDR3 bases are TGCGCCAGCAGCCGGGACAGTTCCTACGAGCAGTACTTC.

J is TRBJ2-4 and V is TRBV29-1, with 7 bases identical to TRBD1. The germline CDR1 and CDR2 sequences are SQVTM and ANQGSEA. The ends lost 0 bases at V and 9 bases at J; junction bases unmatched: 11. The CDR3 contains 15 residues. CDR3 DNA: TGCAGCGTTGAAGATCTGGGACAGTCTTCCGGCATTCAGTACTTC. Amino acid sequence: CSVEDLGQSSGIQYF. Looking up the rest from reference TRBV29-1 and TRBJ2-4 gives the full variable domain: SAVISQKPSRDICQRGTSLTIQCQVDSQVTMMFWYRQQPGQSLTLIATANQGSEATYESGFVIDKFPISRPNLTFSTLTVSNMSPEDSSIYLCSVEDLGQSSGIQYFGAGTRLSVL.

This chain uses TRBV11-2 with TRBJ2-5; D is ambiguous. Deletions cut 2 bases from V and 1 base from J, with 20 bases between. Germline values: CDR1 SGHAT, CDR2 FQNNGV. The CDR3 runs 18 residues. This CDR3 is CASSLRTPQVGLQETQYF. The CDR3 nucleotides are TGTGCCAGCAGCTTACGCACACCTCAGGTCGGCCTCCAAGAGACCCAGTACTTC.

The J gene is TRBJ1-5, the V gene TRBV4-1; no clear D. This CDR3 comprises 17 residues. Trimming removed 4 bases from V and 0 bases from J, with 16 bases in between. Germline lookup yields CDR1 MGHRA and CDR2 YSYEKL. DNA for the CDR3: TGCGCCAGCAGCCCGCAGGTAGTCAGCCTTAGCAATCAGCCCCAGCATTTT. Protein sequence: CASSPQVVSLSNQPQHF.

With regard to this clone: Other DNA sequences in the same sample also yield this CDR3. V gene TRBV6-1 combines with J gene TRBJ1-5; D is possibly TRBD1 (6 bases). CDR3 length equals 14 residues. The V end lost 3 bases, the J end lost 5 bases, and 11 bases lay between the germline ends. Germline V CDR1 and CDR2: MNHNS, SASEGT. The CDR3 loop reads CASSEGGGHQPQHF. The CDR3 DNA is TGTGCCAGCAGTGAGGGAGGGGGACATCAGCCCCAGCATTTT.

The sample holds one count of this clone. The chain carries TRBV9 and TRBJ1-5; tentative D call: TRBD1 (6 bases). CDR3 length equals 14 residues. V was clipped by 3 bases and J by 0 bases, with 7 bases between them. The germline V gene encodes CDR1 SGDLS and CDR2 YYNGEE. The CDR3 is CASSGGGSNQPQHF. DNA of the CDR3: TGTGCCAGCAGCGGAGGGGGTAGCAATCAGCCCCAGCATTTT. Full variable domain (rest looked up from reference TRBV9 and TRBJ1-5): DSGVTQTPKHLITATGQRVTLRCSPRSGDLSVYWYQQSLDQGLQFLIQYYNGEERAKGNILERFSAQQFPDLHSELNLSSLELGDSALYFCASSGGGSNQPQHFGDGTRLSIL.

V and J are TRBV3-1 (or the pseudogene TRBV3-2) and TRBJ2-7, with D possibly matching TRBD2 (6 bases). CDR3 length: 15 residues. The germline V gene has CDR1 LGHDT and CDR2 YNNKEL (reference sequence). Trimming shortened V by 4 bases and J by 4 bases, and 17 bases separated the two germline ends. DNA for the CDR3: TGTGCCAGCAGCCCCGAGGCTAGCGATGAATACGAGCAGTACTTC. This gives the protein CASSPEASDEYEQYF.